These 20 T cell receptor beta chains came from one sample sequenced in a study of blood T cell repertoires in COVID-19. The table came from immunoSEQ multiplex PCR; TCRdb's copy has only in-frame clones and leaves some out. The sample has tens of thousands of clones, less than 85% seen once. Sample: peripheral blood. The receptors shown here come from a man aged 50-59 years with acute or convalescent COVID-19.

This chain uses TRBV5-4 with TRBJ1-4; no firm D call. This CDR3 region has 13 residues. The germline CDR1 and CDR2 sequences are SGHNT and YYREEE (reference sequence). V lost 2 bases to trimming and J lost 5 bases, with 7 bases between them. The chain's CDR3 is CASSLGLNEKLFF. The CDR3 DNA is TGTGCCAGCAGCTTAGGACTAAATGAAAAACTGTTTTTT.

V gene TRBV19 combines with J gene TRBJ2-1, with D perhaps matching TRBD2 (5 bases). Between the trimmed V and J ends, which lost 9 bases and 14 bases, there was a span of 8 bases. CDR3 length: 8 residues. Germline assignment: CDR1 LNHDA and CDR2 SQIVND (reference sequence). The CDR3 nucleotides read TGTGCCAGCAACGGGGAGTTCTTC. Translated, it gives CASNGEFF.

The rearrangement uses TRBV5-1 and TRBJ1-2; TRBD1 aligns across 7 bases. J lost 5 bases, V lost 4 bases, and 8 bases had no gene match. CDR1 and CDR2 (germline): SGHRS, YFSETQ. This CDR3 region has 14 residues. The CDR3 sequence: CASSPGQALYGYTF. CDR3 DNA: TGCGCCAGCAGCCCAGGACAGGCATTATATGGCTACACCTTC.

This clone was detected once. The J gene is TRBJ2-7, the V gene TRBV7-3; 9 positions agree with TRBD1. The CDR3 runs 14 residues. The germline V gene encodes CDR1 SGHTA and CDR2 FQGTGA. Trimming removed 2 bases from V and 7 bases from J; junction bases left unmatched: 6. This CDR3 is CASSLGSGTGEQYF. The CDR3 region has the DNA TGTGCCAGCAGCTTAGGCTCCGGGACAGGGGAGCAGTACTTC.

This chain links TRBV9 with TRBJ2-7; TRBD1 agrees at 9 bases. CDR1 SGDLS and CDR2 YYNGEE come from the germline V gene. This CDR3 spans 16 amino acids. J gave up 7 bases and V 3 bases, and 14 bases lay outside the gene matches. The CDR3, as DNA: TGTGCCAGCAGCGCCGCTCCCGGGACAGGGATATGGGAGCAGTACTTC. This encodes CASSAAPGTGIWEQYF.

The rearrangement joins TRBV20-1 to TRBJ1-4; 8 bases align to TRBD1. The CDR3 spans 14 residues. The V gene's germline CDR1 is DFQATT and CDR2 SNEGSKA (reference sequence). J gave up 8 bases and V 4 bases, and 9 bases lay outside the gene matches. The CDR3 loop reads CSATEIQGDEKLFF. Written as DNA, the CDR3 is TGCAGTGCTACTGAAATACAGGGGGACGAAAAACTGTTTTTT.

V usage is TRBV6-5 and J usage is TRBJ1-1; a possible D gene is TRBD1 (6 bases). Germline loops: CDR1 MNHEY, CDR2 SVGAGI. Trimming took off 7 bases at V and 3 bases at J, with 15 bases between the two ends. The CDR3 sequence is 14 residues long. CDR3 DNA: TGTGCCAGCACCAAAGGGGGGGCGTACACTGAAGCTTTCTTT. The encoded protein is CASTKGGAYTEAFF.

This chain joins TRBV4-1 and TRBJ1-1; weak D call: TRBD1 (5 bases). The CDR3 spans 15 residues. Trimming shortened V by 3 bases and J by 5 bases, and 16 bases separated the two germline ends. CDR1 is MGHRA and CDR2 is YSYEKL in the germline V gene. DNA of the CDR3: TGCGCCAGCAGCCACCCCGCGGGGGGACGGACTGAAGCTTTCTTT. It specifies CASSHPAGGRTEAFF.

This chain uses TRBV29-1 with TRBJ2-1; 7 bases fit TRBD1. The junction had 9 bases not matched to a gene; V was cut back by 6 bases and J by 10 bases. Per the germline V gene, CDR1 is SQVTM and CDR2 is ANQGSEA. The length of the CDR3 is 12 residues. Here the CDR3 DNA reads TGCAGCGTCGCGACAGGGTCCGCGGAGCAGTTCTTC. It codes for CSVATGSAEQFF.

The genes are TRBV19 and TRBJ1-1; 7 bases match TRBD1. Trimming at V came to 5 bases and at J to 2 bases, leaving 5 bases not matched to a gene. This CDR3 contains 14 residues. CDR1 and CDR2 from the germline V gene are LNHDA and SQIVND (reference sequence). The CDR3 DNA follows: TGTGCCAGTAGTCAGGGACAGATAAACACTGAAGCTTTCTTT. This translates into CASSQGQINTEAFF.

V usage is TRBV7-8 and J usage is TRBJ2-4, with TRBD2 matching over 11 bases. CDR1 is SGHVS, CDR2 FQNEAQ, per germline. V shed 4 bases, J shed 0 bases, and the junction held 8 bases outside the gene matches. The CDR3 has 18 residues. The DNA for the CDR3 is TGTGCCAGCAGCTCCCTAGCGGGGGGTCCCGGAGCCAAAAACATTCAGTACTTC. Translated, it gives CASSSLAGGPGAKNIQYF.

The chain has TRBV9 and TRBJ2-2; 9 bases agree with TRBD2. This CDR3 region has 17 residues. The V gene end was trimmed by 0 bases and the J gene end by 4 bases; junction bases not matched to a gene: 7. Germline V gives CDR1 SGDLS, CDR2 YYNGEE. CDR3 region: CASSVEGSGSTTGELFF. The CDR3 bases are TGTGCCAGCAGCGTAGAGGGTAGCGGGAGTACCACCGGGGAGCTGTTTTTT. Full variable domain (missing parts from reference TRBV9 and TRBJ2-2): DSGVTQTPKHLITATGQRVTLRCSPRSGDLSVYWYQQSLDQGLQFLIQYYNGEERAKGNILERFSAQQFPDLHSELNLSSLELGDSALYFCASSVEGSGSTTGELFFGEGSRLTVL.

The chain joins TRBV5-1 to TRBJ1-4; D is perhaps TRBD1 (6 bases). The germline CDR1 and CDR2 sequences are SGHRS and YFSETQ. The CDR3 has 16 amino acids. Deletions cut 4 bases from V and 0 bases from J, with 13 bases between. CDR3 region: CASSREGDATNEKLFF. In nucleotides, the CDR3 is TGCGCCAGCAGCCGGGAGGGGGATGCAACTAATGAAAAACTGTTTTTT.

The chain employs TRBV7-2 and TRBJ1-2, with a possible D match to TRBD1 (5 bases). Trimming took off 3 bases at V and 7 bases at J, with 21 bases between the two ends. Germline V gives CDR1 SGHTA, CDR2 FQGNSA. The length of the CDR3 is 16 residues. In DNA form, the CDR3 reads TGTGCCAGCAGCTTGGTGGGAACAGGCACTATTTTTGGCTACACCTTC. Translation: CASSLVGTGTIFGYTF.

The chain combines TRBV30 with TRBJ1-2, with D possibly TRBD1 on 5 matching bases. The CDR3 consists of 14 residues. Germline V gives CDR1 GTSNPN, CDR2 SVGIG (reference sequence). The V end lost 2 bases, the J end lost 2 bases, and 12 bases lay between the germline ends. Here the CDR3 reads CAWSLLGRNYGYTF. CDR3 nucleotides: TGTGCCTGGAGTCTGTTGGGGCGGAACTATGGCTACACCTTC.

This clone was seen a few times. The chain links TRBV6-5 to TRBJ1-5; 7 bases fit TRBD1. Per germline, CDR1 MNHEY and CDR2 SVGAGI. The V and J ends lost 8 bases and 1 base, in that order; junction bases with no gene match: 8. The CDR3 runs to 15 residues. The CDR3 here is CASGRTGQSNQPQHF. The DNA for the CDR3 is TGTGCCAGCGGACGAACGGGACAGAGCAATCAGCCCCAGCATTTT.

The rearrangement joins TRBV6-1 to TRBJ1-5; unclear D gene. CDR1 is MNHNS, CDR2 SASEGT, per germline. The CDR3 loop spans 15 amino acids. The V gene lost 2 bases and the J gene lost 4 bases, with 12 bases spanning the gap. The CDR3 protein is CASSEYSSENQPQHF. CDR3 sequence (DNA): TGTGCCAGCAGTGAATACAGTAGTGAGAATCAGCCCCAGCATTTT.

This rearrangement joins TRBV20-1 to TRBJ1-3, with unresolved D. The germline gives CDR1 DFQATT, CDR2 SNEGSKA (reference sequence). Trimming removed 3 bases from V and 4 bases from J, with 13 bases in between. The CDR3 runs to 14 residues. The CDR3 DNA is TGCAGTGCTAGTTCTCGGGGTACCGGAAACACCATATATTTT. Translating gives CSASSRGTGNTIYF.

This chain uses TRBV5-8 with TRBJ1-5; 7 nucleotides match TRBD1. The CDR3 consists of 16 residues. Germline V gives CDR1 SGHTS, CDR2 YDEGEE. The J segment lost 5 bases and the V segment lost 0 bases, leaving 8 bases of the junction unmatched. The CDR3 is CASSLVSGQPYQPQHF. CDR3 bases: TGTGCCAGCAGCTTGGTCTCGGGACAGCCCTATCAGCCCCAGCATTTT.

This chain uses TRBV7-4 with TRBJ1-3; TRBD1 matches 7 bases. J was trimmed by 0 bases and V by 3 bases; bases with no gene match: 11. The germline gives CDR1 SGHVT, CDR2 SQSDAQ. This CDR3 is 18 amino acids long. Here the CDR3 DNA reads TGTGCCAGCAGCTTGCCGCGATTAGACAGGGACTCTGGAAACACCATATATTTT. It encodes CASSLPRLDRDSGNTIYF.